This T cell receptor beta chain stems from a study of blood T cell repertoires in COVID-19. Study information: Sites in the United States, Italy and Spain provided acute and convalescent COVID-19 samples. The analysed material was cDNA or gDNA that came from T cells, B-cell-depleted T cells, or PBMCs.

Trimming removed 3 bases at V and 5 bases at J, with 11 bases between. Germline loops: CDR1 GTSNPN, CDR2 SVGIG (reference sequence). The length of the CDR3 is 12 residues. Per the original data handling: Amplification of reference gene primers provided the estimated nucleated cell counts. TCRdb's copy holds only in-frame clones and misses some; the assay was immunoSEQ multiplex PCR. D and trimming were read from the DNA, whereas the V and J calls and clone size are those reported in that table. The sample contains under 300,000 clones, roughly three quarters of which appear only once. The chain links TRBV30 to TRBJ2-7, with D possibly TRBD2 on 5 matching bases. This receptor was obtained from a woman in her 40s with active or convalescent COVID-19. The source material was peripheral blood. The CDR3: CAWREVGNEQYF. The CDR3 DNA sequence: TGTGCCTGGAGGGAGGTAGGGAACGAGCAGTACTTC.